This T cell receptor beta chain came from a study of T cells in Graves' hyperthyroidism and ophthalmopathy. General study results and limits: It was a median about 7.1 months before onset that the model predicted ophthalmopathy.

Exclusions: uncontrolled infection, other autoimmune disease, pregnancy, lactation. RNA transcripts were the template for amplifying TCR beta CDR3 regions. Initially, a first-round RT-PCR of the TCR CDR3 employed the HTBI primer set. TCRdb used MiXCR to reprocess the multiplex PCR reads, holding one entry per CDR3 protein. The sample includes about 510,000 distinct CDR3 sequences, approximately 48% of them seen just once. V lost 0 bases to trimming and J lost 0 bases, with 12 bases between them. In germline, CDR1 is SGHTA, CDR2 FQGNSA. The CDR3 is made up of 16 amino acids. This clonotype was observed a few times. Its antigen is undetermined.

This TCR derives from an adult woman with Graves' disease, either hyperthyroidism or ophthalmopathy (not recorded which). Input material: peripheral blood or thyroid tissue (not recorded which). The chain has TRBV7-2 and TRBJ2-7; D is uncertain. The DNA of the CDR3 is TGTGCCAGCAGCTTAGCAGTAGGGTGGAGCTCCTACGAGCAGTACTTC. Protein product: CASSLAVGWSSYEQYF.